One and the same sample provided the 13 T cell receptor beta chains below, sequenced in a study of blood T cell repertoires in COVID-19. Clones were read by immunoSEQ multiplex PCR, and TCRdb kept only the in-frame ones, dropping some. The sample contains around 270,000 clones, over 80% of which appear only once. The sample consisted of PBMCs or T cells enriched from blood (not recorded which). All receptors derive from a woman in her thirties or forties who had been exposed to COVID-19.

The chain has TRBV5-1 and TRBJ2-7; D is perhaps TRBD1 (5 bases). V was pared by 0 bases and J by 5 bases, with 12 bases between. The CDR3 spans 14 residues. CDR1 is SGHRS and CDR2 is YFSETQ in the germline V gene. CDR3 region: CASSLASYRNEQYF. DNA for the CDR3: TGCGCCAGCAGCTTGGCCAGCTACAGGAACGAGCAGTACTTC.

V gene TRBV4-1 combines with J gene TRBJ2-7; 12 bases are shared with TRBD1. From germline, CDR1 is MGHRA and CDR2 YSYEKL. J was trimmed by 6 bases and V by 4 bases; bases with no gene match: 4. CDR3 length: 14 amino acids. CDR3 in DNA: TGCGCCAGCAGCCCGGGACAGGGGGCGCTCGAGCAGTACGTC. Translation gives CASSPGQGALEQYV.

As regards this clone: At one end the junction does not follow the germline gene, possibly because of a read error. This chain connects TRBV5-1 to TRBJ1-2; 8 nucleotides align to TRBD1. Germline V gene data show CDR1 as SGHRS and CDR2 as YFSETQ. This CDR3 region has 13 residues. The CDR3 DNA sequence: TGTGCCAGCAGCTTGGACAGGGTGCGTGGCTACACCTTC. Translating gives CASSLDRVRGYTF.

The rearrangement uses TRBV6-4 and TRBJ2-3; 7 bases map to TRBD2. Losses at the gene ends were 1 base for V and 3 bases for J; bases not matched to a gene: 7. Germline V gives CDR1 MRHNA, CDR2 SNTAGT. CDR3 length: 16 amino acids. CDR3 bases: TGTGCCAGCAGTGACTACCTTGGCGGGAGAACAGATACGCAGTATTTT. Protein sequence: CASSDYLGGRTDTQYF.

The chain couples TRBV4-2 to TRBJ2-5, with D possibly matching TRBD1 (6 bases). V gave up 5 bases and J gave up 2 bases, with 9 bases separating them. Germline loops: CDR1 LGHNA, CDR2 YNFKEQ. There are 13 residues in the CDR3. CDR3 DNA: TGTGCCAGCAGCTTTCAGGGGCAAGAGACCCAGTACTTC. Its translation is CASSFQGQETQYF.

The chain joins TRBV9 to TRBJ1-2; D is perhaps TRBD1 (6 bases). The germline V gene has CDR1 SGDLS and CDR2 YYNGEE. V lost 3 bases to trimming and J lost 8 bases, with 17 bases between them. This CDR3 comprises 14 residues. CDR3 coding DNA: TGTGCCAGCAGCGCCACAGGGCGTTCAGGGGGCTACACCTTC. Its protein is CASSATGRSGGYTF.

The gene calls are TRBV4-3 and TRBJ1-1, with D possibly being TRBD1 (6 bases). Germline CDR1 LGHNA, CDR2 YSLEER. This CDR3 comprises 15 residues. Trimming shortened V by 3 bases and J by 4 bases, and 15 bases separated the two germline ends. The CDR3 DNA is TGCGCCAGCAGCCACGAGGCAGGGGCGGCCACTGAAGCTTTCTTT. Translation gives CASSHEAGAATEAFF.

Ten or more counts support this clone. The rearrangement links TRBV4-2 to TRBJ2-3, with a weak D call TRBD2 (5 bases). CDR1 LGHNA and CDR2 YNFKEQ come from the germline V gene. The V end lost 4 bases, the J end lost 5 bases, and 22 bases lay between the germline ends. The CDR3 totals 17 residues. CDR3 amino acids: CASSPFLAGTWGDTQYF. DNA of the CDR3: TGTGCCAGCAGCCCTTTCCTGGCGGGTACCTGGGGAGATACGCAGTATTTT.

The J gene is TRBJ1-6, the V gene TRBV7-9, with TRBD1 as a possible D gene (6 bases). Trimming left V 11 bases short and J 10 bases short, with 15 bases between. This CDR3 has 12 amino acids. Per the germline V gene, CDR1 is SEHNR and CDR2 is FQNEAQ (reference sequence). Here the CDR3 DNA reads TGTGCCTCCGCCAGGGGCGGGTCACCCCTCCACTTT. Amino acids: CASARGGSPLHF.

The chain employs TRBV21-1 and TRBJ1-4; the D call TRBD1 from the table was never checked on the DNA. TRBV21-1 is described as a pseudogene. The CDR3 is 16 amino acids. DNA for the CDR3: TGTGCCAGCAGCGCTACGGGGACAGTCGATGTGGAAAAACTGTTTTTT. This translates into CASSATGTVDVEKLFF.

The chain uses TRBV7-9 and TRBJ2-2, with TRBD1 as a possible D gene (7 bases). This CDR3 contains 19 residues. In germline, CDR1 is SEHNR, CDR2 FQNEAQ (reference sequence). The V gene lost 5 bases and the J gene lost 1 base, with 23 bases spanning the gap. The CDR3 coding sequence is TGTGCCAGCAGCCCTATCCGGGGGTCCGGGACAGTGAACACCGGGGAGCTGTTTTTT. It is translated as CASSPIRGSGTVNTGELFF.

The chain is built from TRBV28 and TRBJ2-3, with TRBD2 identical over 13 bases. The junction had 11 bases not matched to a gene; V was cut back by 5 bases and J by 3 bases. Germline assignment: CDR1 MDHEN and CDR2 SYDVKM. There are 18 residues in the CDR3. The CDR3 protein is CASSLTSGGALGTDTQYF. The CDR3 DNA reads TGTGCCAGCAGTCTTACTAGCGGGGGGGCTTTAGGAACAGATACGCAGTATTTT.

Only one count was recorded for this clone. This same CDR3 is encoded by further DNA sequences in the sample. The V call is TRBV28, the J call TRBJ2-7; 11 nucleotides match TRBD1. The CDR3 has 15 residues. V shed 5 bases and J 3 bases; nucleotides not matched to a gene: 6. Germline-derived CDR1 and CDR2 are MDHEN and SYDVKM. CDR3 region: CASSPAGTGGYEQYF. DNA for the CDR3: TGTGCCAGCAGTCCCGCGGGGACAGGGGGCTACGAGCAGTACTTC.